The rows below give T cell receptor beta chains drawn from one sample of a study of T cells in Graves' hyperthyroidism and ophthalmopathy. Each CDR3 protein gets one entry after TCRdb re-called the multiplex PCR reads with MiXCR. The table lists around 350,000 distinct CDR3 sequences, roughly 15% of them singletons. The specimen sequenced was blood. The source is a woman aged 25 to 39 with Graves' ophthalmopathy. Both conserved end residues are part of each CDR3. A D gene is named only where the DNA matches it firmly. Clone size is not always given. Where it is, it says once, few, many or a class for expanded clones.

DNA: TGCAGTGCAGGAAGACGGACCACCGGGGAGCTGTTTTTT
CDR3: CSAGRRTTGELFF
D: -
J: TRBJ2-2
V: TRBV20-1
size: many

DNA: TGCAGCGTTATGGCGGGAGTCACCACAGATACGCAGTATTTT
CDR3: CSVMAGVTTDTQYF
D: TRBD2
J: TRBJ2-3
V: TRBV29-1
size: many

DNA: TGTGCCAGCAGATTTTCCGCCCCGGGGACTGAAGCTTTCTTT
CDR3: CASRFSAPGTEAFF
D: -
J: TRBJ1-1
V: TRBV3-1
size: many

DNA: TGTGCCAGCAGGCCAGGATACGAGCAGTACTTC
CDR3: CASRPGYEQYF
D: -
J: TRBJ2-7
V: TRBV2
size: -

DNA: TGCGCCAGCAGCCAGGGGTCTTCGTATGAAAAACTGTTTTTT
CDR3: CASSQGSSYEKLFF
D: -
J: TRBJ1-4
V: TRBV4-1
size: -

DNA: TGTGCCAGCAGTTTAGGAGGGGCCTCTATTATGGGACAGCCTACAAGCCACTATGGCTACACCTTC
CDR3: CASSLGGASIMGQPTSHYGYTF
D: TRBD1
J: TRBJ1-2
V: TRBV12-3/TRBV12-4
size: many

DNA: TGTGCCAGCAGTGACTCCGCGGGAGCCACAGATACGCAGTATTTT
CDR3: CASSDSAGATDTQYF
D: TRBD2
J: TRBJ2-3
V: TRBV6-4
size: -

DNA: TGTGCCAGTAGTATAACGGGTGCTGGTAGCACAGATACGCAGTATTTT
CDR3: CASSITGAGSTDTQYF
D: -
J: TRBJ2-3
V: TRBV19
size: -

DNA: TGTGCCAGCAGCTCTCGAGCGGGGGGGCCGGCACCCGCGCAGTATTTT
CDR3: CASSSRAGGPAPAQYF
D: TRBD2
J: TRBJ2-3
V: TRBV13
size: -

DNA: TGTGCCAGTAGTATATACGACAACAATGAGCAGTTCTTC
CDR3: CASSIYDNNEQFF
D: -
J: TRBJ2-1
V: TRBV19
size: few